This T cell receptor (beta chain) was obtained from a study of shared clonotypes between healthy human individuals. Whole-study findings and limits: With several donors compared, around 4.7% of naive CD4 clonotypes were shared. Genetic and exposure-history diversity was limited by the small donor number.

Comments on this clone: The antigen is unknown.

TCRdb's copy holds only in-frame clones and misses some; the assay was immunoSEQ multiplex PCR. The table lists a few hundred thousand clones, around 74% of them singletons. This sequence was found in a man under 40 in good health. Material for sequencing was memory CD4+ T cells sorted from blood. As for subset: CD45RA-negative fraction.

The CDR3 coding sequence is TGTGCCAGCAGCACAGACACTGACATTTTGGGTGGCTACACCTTC. It specifies CASSTDTDILGGYTF. This chain connects TRBV5-6 to TRBJ1-2, with D unresolved. The germline V and J ends were trimmed by 4 bases and 7 bases, with 20 bases remaining between them. Germline CDR1 and CDR2: SGHDT and YYEEEE. The CDR3 spans 15 residues.